This passage covers 32 T cell receptor beta chains from one sample sequenced in a study of cytomegalovirus exposure and HLA in healthy donors. With 60 Vbeta and 13 Jbeta primers, the PCR was carried out. Repertoires were generated with immunoSEQ multiplex PCR, while TCRdb's copy carries only in-frame clones and drops some. Seen here are 130,000 or so clones, roughly four fifths observed once, and the top ten hold less than 2%. The sequenced sample was PBMCs. These receptors came from a woman in her thirties or forties in good health and CMV-seronegative.

The chain links TRBV10-3 to TRBJ1-4; perhaps TRBD1 as D (5 bases). CDR1 ENHRY and CDR2 SYGVKD come from the germline V gene. The V end lost 3 bases, the J end lost 5 bases, and 10 bases lay between the germline ends. There are 14 residues in the CDR3. The CDR3 spells CAISDRQLNEKLFF. In DNA, the CDR3 is TGTGCCATCAGTGATAGACAGTTAAATGAAAAACTGTTTTTT.

The chain recombines TRBV5-6 with TRBJ2-5; D is perhaps TRBD1 (5 bases). With 4 bases removed from V and 2 bases from J, the gap between germline ends came to 12 bases. This CDR3 has 14 residues. Germline CDR1 SGHDT, CDR2 YYEEEE. The DNA for the CDR3 is TGTGCCAGCAGCCTAGACAGTGTTCAAGAGACCCAGTACTTC. This gives the protein CASSLDSVQETQYF.

The rearrangement joins TRBV9 to TRBJ1-2; 7 nucleotides align to TRBD1. This CDR3 region has 17 residues. CDR1 and CDR2 from the germline V gene are SGDLS and YYNGEE. Trimming removed 3 bases from V and 6 bases from J; junction bases left unmatched: 17. The CDR3 loop reads CASSERTGDNLIDGYTF. The CDR3 DNA sequence: TGTGCCAGCAGCGAGAGGACAGGAGATAACCTCATAGATGGCTACACCTTC.

The chain links TRBV7-9 to TRBJ2-1, with D maybe TRBD1 (6 bases). V lost 6 bases to trimming and J lost 10 bases, with 13 bases between them. This CDR3 is 12 amino acids long. Germline CDR1 is SEHNR and CDR2 is FQNEAQ (reference sequence). The CDR3, as DNA: TGTGCCAGCAGACCTACTGGACAGGAGCAGTTCTTC. This encodes CASRPTGQEQFF. The variable domain in full, with the rest retrieved from reference TRBV7-9 and TRBJ2-1, is DTGVSQNPRHKITKRGQNVTFRCDPISEHNRLYWYRQTLGQGPEFLTYFQNEAQLEKSRLLSDRFSAERPKGSFSTLEIQRTEQGDSAMYLCASRPTGQEQFFGPGTRLTVL.

In its sample, this clone was seen once. The chain has TRBV5-6 and TRBJ2-1; the match to TRBD2 covers 12 bases. The germline gives CDR1 SGHDT, CDR2 YYEEEE. V was pared by 5 bases and J by 9 bases, with 15 bases of the junction left unmatched. This CDR3 has 17 amino acids. CDR3 protein: CASSIMSSGRAGGEQFF. For the CDR3, the DNA is TGTGCCAGCAGTATAATGTCTAGCGGGAGGGCTGGGGGTGAGCAGTTCTTC. Combining the CDR3 with reference TRBV5-6 and TRBJ2-1 gives the whole variable domain DAGVTQSPTHLIKTRGQQVTLRCSPKSGHDTVSWYQQALGQGPQFIFQYYEEEERQRGNFPDRFSGHQFPNYSSELNVNALLLGDSALYLCASSIMSSGRAGGEQFFGPGTRLTVL.

The J gene is TRBJ1-1, the V gene TRBV18; 7 bases are a match to TRBD1. The CDR3 totals 14 residues. The V and J ends lost 5 bases and 1 base, in that order; junction bases with no gene match: 4. Germline CDR1 is KGHSH and CDR2 is LQKENI. This CDR3 reads CASSEQGSNTEAFF. The CDR3 DNA is TGTGCCAGCTCAGAACAGGGGTCGAACACTGAAGCTTTCTTT.

The rearrangement uses TRBV5-4 and TRBJ2-5; 9 bases are shared with TRBD1. The better agreement between TRBJ2-7 and the DNA end casts doubt on the J call. The CDR3 extends over 14 amino acids. Germline V gives CDR1 SGHNT, CDR2 YYREEE (reference sequence). CDR3 region: CASSLDRGLYEQYF. The CDR3 nucleotides are TGTGCCAGCAGCTTGGACAGGGGGCTCTACGAGCAGTACTTC.

The rearrangement uses TRBV9 and TRBJ1-6, with D possibly TRBD1 on 5 matching bases. The CDR3 has 15 residues. Trimming removed 0 bases from V and 6 bases from J, with 10 bases in between. Per the germline V gene, CDR1 is SGDLS and CDR2 is YYNGEE. The CDR3: CASSVGTGGNSPLHF. The CDR3 DNA reads as TGTGCCAGCAGCGTAGGAACGGGGGGTAATTCACCCCTCCACTTT. The whole variable domain, remainder taken from reference TRBV9 and TRBJ1-6, is DSGVTQTPKHLITATGQRVTLRCSPRSGDLSVYWYQQSLDQGLQFLIQYYNGEERAKGNILERFSAQQFPDLHSELNLSSLELGDSALYFCASSVGTGGNSPLHFGNGTRLTVT.

This chain joins TRBV2 and TRBJ1-5, with a possible D match to TRBD1 (5 bases). The CDR3 totals 14 residues. Germline V lookup: CDR1 SNHLY, CDR2 FYNNEI. With 5 bases removed from V and 5 bases from J, the gap between germline ends came to 13 bases. CDR3 in DNA: TGTGCCAGCAGTCCAGACAGCGCGGATCAGCCCCAGCATTTT. Its protein product is CASSPDSADQPQHF.

This chain links TRBV5-1 with TRBJ2-1; the match to TRBD2 covers 8 bases. The CDR3 contains 15 residues. Germline-derived CDR1 and CDR2 are SGHRS and YFSETQ. The J segment lost 6 bases and the V segment lost 4 bases, leaving 9 bases of the junction unmatched. This CDR3 reads CASSGGAGVPNEQFF. CDR3 bases: TGCGCCAGCAGCGGCGGAGCGGGAGTTCCCAATGAGCAGTTCTTC.

The rearrangement joins TRBV6-4 to TRBJ2-1, with 7 bases lining up with TRBD2. Trimming took 3 bases from V and 6 from J; bases not matched to a gene: 8. Germline-derived CDR1 and CDR2 are MRHNA and SNTAGT. The CDR3 consists of 15 residues. Here the CDR3 DNA reads TGTGCCAGCAGTGATGGCGGGAGAGCTCCCAATGAGCAGTTCTTC. This translates into CASSDGGRAPNEQFF.

This clone has just one count. The chain is built from TRBV5-1 and TRBJ2-1, with 11 bases aligning to TRBD2. Germline V gives CDR1 SGHRS, CDR2 YFSETQ. CDR3 size: 19 residues. V was clipped by 0 bases and J by 1 base; unmatched bases: 9. The CDR3 coding sequence is TGCGCCAGCAGCTTGGGAGAACTAGCGGGAGTTTGGTCCTACAATGAGCAGTTCTTC. Translated, it gives CASSLGELAGVWSYNEQFF. Filled out from reference TRBV5-1 and TRBJ2-1, the complete variable domain reads KAGVTQTPRYLIKTRGQQVTLSCSPISGHRSVSWYQQTPGQGLQFLFEYFSETQRNKGNFPGRFSGRQFSNSRSEMNVSTLELGDSALYLCASSLGELAGVWSYNEQFFGPGTRLTVL.

This clone occurred once. The chain couples TRBV4-3 to TRBJ1-2, with 10 positions matching TRBD1. J gave up 6 bases and V 5 bases, and 15 bases lay outside the gene matches. Germline V gene lookup returns CDR1 LGHNA and CDR2 YSLEER. This CDR3 is built from 17 residues. CDR3 sequence: CASSIQSGTGEKNGYTF. The CDR3, as DNA: TGCGCCAGCAGCATTCAGTCCGGGACAGGGGAGAAGAATGGCTACACCTTC.

CDR3 DNA: TGTGCCAGCAGGGGACAGGGGGCAAGTGAGCAGTACTTC. Amino acids: CASRGQGASEQYF. The chain combines TRBV6-5 with TRBJ2-7, with 12 positions matching TRBD1. Per germline, CDR1 MNHEY and CDR2 SVGAGI. This CDR3 comprises 13 residues. The trim removed 6 bases at V and 7 bases at J, leaving 4 bases unmatched.

The V call is TRBV7-2, the J call TRBJ2-5; TRBD2 agrees at 8 bases. The V segment lost 5 bases and the J segment 1 base; nucleotides outside the gene matches: 6. CDR1 SGHTA and CDR2 FQGNSA come from the germline V gene. CDR3 size: 15 residues. The CDR3 nucleotides read TGTGCCAGCAGCACCGACCGGGGGGGCCAAGAGACCCAGTACTTC. Translated, it gives CASSTDRGGQETQYF.

CDR3 nucleotides: TGCGCCAGCAGCCAAGAAGGGACTAGCGTGTGGAATGAGCAGTTCTTC. As protein: CASSQEGTSVWNEQFF. The chain couples TRBV4-3 to TRBJ2-1; 10 nucleotides agree with TRBD2. Germline trimming cut 0 bases from V and 7 bases from J; bases unmatched to any gene: 6. CDR1 and CDR2 (germline): LGHNA, YSLEER. The length of the CDR3 is 16 residues.

This chain links TRBV28 with TRBJ2-5, with D hard to call. The end of the DNA aligns better with TRBJ2-7, so the J call may be wrong. CDR3 length equals 13 residues. The germline V gene has CDR1 MDHEN and CDR2 SYDVKM. The CDR3, as DNA: TGTGCCAGCAGTTTAAGAGCGTACTACGAGCAGTACTTC. It is translated as CASSLRAYYEQYF.

The DNA of the CDR3 is TGTGCCAGCAGCTCCTGGACAGGCCAGAACACTGAAGCTTTCTTT. Translating gives CASSSWTGQNTEAFF. V gene TRBV5-4 combines with J gene TRBJ1-1; TRBD1 aligns across 7 bases. The V and J ends lost 3 bases and 1 base, in that order; junction bases with no gene match: 6. CDR3 size: 15 residues. Germline values: CDR1 SGHNT, CDR2 YYREEE (reference sequence).

This chain joins TRBV5-1 and TRBJ2-3; 8 nucleotides line up with TRBD1. The CDR3 runs 16 residues. Germline lookup yields CDR1 SGHRS and CDR2 YFSETQ. The junction had 6 bases not matched to a gene; V was cut back by 3 bases and J by 0 bases. The CDR3 DNA reads as TGCGCCAGCAGCTCGGGGACAGGATCTAGCACAGATACGCAGTATTTT. This encodes CASSSGTGSSTDTQYF.

This sequence joins TRBV9 and TRBJ2-7, with D tentatively TRBD2 (5 bases). CDR1 and CDR2 from the germline V gene are SGDLS and YYNGEE. V was shortened by 0 bases and J by 7 bases, with 11 bases between the two germline ends. The CDR3 runs to 13 residues. The CDR3 DNA reads TGTGCCAGCAGCGTAGCGGTTGGGAGAGAGCAGTACTTC. Translation gives CASSVAVGREQYF.

J is TRBJ2-7 and V is TRBV5-1, with TRBD2 identical over 14 bases. This CDR3 contains 15 residues. V lost 5 bases, J lost 4 bases, and 5 bases stayed unmatched. Germline assignment: CDR1 SGHRS and CDR2 YFSETQ. The DNA of the CDR3 is TGCGCCAGCAGGCGGACTAGCGGGAGGAGGTACGAGCAGTACTTC. Its protein is CASRRTSGRRYEQYF.

The V call is TRBV6-5, the J call TRBJ1-1; no clear D. Germline V CDR1 and CDR2: MNHEY, SVGAGI. There are 16 residues in the CDR3. V lost 2 bases and J 4 bases, leaving 17 bases between the germline ends. For the CDR3, the DNA is TGTGCCAGCAGTTACAAAAAGACCGGGAAGGGCACTGAAGCTTTCTTT. Amino acids: CASSYKKTGKGTEAFF.

The chain employs TRBV5-5 and TRBJ2-1; D might be TRBD2 (7 bases). The V end was cut by 4 bases, the J end by 0 bases, with 20 bases between. Germline CDR1 SGHKS, CDR2 YYEKEE (reference sequence). The CDR3 sequence is 18 residues long. The CDR3 loop is CASSPVIRGASSYNEQFF. The CDR3, as DNA: TGTGCCAGCAGCCCGGTTATCCGGGGGGCGAGCTCCTACAATGAGCAGTTCTTC.

This clone came up once. The gene calls are TRBV9 and TRBJ2-4, with 8 bases that match TRBD2. CDR1 is SGDLS, CDR2 YYNGEE, per germline. Unmatched junction bases numbered 4, after V lost 3 bases and J lost 5 bases. The CDR3 contains 14 residues. CDR3 loop: CASSGLAPQNIQYF. The CDR3 coding sequence is TGTGCCAGCAGCGGACTAGCGCCCCAAAACATTCAGTACTTC.

The genes are TRBV28 and TRBJ2-7; D call uncertain. Germline lookup yields CDR1 MDHEN and CDR2 SYDVKM. The CDR3 sequence is 14 residues long. The germline V and J ends were trimmed by 1 base and 2 bases, with 9 bases remaining between them. The CDR3 here is CASSLFWATYEQYF. The CDR3 region has the DNA TGTGCCAGCAGTTTATTTTGGGCAACCTACGAGCAGTACTTC.

The chain uses TRBV27 and TRBJ2-7, with a tentative D call TRBD1 (6 bases). V gave up 5 bases and J gave up 3 bases, with 8 bases separating them. The CDR3 covers 12 residues. The V gene's germline CDR1 is MNHEY and CDR2 SMNVEV (reference sequence). The CDR3, as DNA: TGTGCCAGCAGTATCAGGGGCTACGAGCAGTACTTC. Translation: CASSIRGYEQYF.

The J gene is TRBJ2-7, the V gene TRBV11-2, with a possible D match to TRBD2 (6 bases). The CDR3 sequence is 15 residues long. The V end lost 5 bases, the J end lost 2 bases, and 16 bases lay between the germline ends. Germline V gene data show CDR1 as SGHAT and CDR2 as FQNNGV. CDR3 sequence reads: CASSPRGLYTYEQYF. CDR3 sequence (DNA): TGTGCCAGCAGCCCACGGGGACTTTATACCTACGAGCAGTACTTC.

The chain has TRBV7-9 and TRBJ2-1; TRBD2 agrees at 11 bases. Looked up from germline, CDR1 is SEHNR and CDR2 is FQNEAQ (reference sequence). V dropped 7 bases and J dropped 8; count of bases not matched to a gene: 13. This CDR3 has 16 residues. CDR3 bases: TGTGCCAGCAAGAGGGGGGCCACTAGCGGGAGCTATGAGCAGTTCTTC. Protein sequence: CASKRGATSGSYEQFF.

This clone has a handful of counts. The chain uses TRBV27 and TRBJ2-3; 9 bases match TRBD2. Germline V lookup: CDR1 MNHEY, CDR2 SMNVEV (reference sequence). Germline trimming cut 6 bases from V and 0 bases from J; bases unmatched to any gene: 10. The CDR3 sequence is 17 residues long. The CDR3 region has the DNA TGTGCCAGCAGCCTTCGGCTAGCGGGGTCTAGCACAGATACGCAGTATTTT. Translating it yields CASSLRLAGSSTDTQYF.

The rearrangement uses TRBV14 and TRBJ1-3; D is unresolved. V lost 3 bases and J 4 bases, leaving 13 bases between the germline ends. This CDR3 has 15 residues. Germline V gives CDR1 SGHDN, CDR2 FVKESK. CDR3 sequence: CASSQLSRSGNTIYF. CDR3 DNA: TGTGCCAGCAGCCAGTTGTCCAGATCGGGAAACACCATATATTTT.

This clone was counted between two and nine times. This chain connects TRBV2 to TRBJ1-6; 9 nucleotides match TRBD1. V gave up 2 bases and J gave up 9 bases; unmatched junction bases: 5. Germline CDR1 and CDR2: SNHLY and FYNNEI. The CDR3 is made up of 15 amino acids. The DNA for the CDR3 is TGTGCCAGCAGTGAACTCGGACAGGGGAGTTCACCCCTCCACTTT. Translating it yields CASSELGQGSSPLHF.

This clone was found once. The chain links TRBV19 to TRBJ2-1, with 12 bases lining up with TRBD2. Germline V gene lookup returns CDR1 LNHDA and CDR2 SQIVND (reference sequence). V lost 5 bases to trimming and J lost 0 bases; unmatched junction nucleotides: 5. The CDR3 is 17 amino acids. The CDR3 loop reads CASSLAGGLSSYNEQFF. The CDR3 nucleotides read TGTGCCAGTAGTCTAGCGGGAGGGCTTAGCTCCTACAATGAGCAGTTCTTC.